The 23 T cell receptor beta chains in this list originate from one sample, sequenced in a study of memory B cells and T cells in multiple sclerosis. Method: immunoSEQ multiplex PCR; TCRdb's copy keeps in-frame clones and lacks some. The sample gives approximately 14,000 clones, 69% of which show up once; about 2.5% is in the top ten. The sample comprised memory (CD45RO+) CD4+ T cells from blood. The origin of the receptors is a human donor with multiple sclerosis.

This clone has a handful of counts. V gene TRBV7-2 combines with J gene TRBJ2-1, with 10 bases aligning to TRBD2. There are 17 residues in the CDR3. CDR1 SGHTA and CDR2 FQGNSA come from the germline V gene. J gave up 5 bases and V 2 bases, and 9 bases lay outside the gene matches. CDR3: CASSLWEGAGGDNEQFF. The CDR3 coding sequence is TGTGCCAGCAGCTTATGGGAGGGAGCGGGAGGGGACAATGAGCAGTTCTTC.

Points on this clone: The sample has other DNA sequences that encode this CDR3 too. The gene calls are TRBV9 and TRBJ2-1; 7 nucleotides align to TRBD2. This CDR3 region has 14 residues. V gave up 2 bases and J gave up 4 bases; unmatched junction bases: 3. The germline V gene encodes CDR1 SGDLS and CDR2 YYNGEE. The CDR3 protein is CASSVASGYNEQFF. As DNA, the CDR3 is TGTGCCAGCAGCGTGGCTAGCGGTTACAATGAGCAGTTCTTC.

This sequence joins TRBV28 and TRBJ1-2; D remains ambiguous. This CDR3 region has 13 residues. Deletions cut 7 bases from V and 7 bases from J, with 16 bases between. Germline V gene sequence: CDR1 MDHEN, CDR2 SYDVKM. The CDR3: CASTAGSGIGYTF. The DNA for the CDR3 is TGTGCCAGCACCGCGGGGTCAGGTATTGGCTACACCTTC.

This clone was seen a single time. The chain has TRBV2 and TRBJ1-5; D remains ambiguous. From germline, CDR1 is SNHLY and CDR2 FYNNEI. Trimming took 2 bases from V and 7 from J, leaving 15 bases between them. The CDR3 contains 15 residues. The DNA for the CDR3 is TGTGCCAGCAGTGAAACTGGTCTCGTATTACAGCCCCAGCATTTT. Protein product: CASSETGLVLQPQHF.

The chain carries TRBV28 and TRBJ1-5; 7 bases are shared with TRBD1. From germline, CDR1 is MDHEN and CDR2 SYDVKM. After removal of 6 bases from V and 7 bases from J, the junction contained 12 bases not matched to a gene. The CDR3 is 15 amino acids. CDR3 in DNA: TGTGCCAGCAGAACCTTCAGGGGGGAGCGACAGCCCCAGCATTTT. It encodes CASRTFRGERQPQHF.

Here the CDR3 DNA reads TGTGCCAGCAGCTCCCGGGACACCTCCTACGAGCAGTACTTC. Translation: CASSSRDTSYEQYF. The rearrangement links TRBV7-8 to TRBJ2-7, with D possibly TRBD1 on 6 matching bases. Trimming took 4 bases from V and 0 from J, leaving 10 bases between them. The CDR3 length is 14 residues. CDR1 is SGHVS, CDR2 FQNEAQ, per germline.

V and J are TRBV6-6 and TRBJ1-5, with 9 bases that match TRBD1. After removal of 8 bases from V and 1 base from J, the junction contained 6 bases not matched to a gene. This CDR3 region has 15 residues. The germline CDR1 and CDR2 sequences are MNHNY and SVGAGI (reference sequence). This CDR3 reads CASGEQGASNQPQHF. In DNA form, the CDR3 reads TGTGCCAGCGGGGAACAGGGGGCGAGCAATCAGCCCCAGCATTTT.

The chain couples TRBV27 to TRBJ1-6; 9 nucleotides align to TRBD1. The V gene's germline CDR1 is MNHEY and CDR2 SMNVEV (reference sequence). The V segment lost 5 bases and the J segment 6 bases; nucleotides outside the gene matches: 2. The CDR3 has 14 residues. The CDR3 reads CASSTGGFNSPLHF. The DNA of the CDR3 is TGTGCCAGCAGTACAGGGGGCTTTAATTCACCCCTCCACTTT.

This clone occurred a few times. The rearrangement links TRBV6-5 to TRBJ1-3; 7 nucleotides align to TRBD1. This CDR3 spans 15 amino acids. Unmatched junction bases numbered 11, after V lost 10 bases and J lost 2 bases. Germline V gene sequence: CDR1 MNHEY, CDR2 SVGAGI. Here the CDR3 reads CATRVGGAAGNTIYF. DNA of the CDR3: TGTGCCACCCGGGTAGGGGGCGCCGCTGGAAACACCATATATTTT.

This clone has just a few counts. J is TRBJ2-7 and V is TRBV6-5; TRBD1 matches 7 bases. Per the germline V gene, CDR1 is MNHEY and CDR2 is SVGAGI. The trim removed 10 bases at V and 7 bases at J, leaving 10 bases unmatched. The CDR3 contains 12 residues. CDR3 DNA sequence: TGTGCCACAAACAGGGGTCACAGGGAGCAGTACTTC. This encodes CATNRGHREQYF.

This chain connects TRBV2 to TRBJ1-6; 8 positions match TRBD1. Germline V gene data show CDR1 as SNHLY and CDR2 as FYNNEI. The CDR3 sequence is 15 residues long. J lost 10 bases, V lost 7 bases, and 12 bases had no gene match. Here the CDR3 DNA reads TGTGCCAGCAACTCAAAAGGACAGGGAGGGTCACCCCTCCACTTT. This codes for CASNSKGQGGSPLHF. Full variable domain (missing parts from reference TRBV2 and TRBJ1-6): EPEVTQTPSHQVTQMGQEVILRCVPISNHLYFYWYRQILGQKVEFLVSFYNNEISEKSEIFDDQFSVERPDGSNFTLKIRSTKLEDSAMYFCASNSKGQGGSPLHFGNGTRLTVT.

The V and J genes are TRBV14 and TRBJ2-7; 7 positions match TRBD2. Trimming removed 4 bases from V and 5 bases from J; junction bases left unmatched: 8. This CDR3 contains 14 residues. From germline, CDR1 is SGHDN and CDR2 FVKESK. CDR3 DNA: TGTGCCAGCAGCCGACGGGGACTAATGGACGAGCAGTACTTC. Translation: CASSRRGLMDEQYF. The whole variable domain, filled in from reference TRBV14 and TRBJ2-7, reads EAGVTQFPSHSVIEKGQTVTLRCDPISGHDNLYWYRRVMGKEIKFLLHFVKESKQDESGMPNNRFLAERTGGTYSTLKVQPAELEDSGVYFCASSRRGLMDEQYFGPGTRLTVT.

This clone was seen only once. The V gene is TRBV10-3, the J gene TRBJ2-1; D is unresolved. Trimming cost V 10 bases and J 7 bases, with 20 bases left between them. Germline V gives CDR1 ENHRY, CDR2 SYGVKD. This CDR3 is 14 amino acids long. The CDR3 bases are TGTGCCACCCGACCCGTTTTATCCAGGAATGAGCAGTTCTTC. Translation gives CATRPVLSRNEQFF.

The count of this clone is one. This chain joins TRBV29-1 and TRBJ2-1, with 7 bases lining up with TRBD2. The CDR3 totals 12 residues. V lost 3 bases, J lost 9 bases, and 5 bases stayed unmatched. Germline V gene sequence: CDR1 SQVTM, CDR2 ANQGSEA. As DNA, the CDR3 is TGCAGCGTTGAGCGGGGGACCCCTGAGCAGTTCTTC. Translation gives CSVERGTPEQFF.

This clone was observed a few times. CDR3 loop: CAWTYFNYGYTF. CDR3 in DNA: TGTGCCTGGACCTACTTTAACTATGGCTACACCTTC. The chain joins TRBV30 to TRBJ1-2; D gene unclear. The CDR3 is 12 amino acids. CDR1 GTSNPN and CDR2 SVGIG come from the germline V gene (reference sequence). The germline V and J ends were trimmed by 4 bases and 1 base, with 7 bases remaining between them.

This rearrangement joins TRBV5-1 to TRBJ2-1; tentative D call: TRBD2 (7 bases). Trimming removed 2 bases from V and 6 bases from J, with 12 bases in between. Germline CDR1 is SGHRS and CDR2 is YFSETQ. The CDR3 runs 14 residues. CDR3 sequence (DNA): TGCGCCAGCAGCTTAAGGGGGGGTGGCAATGAGCAGTTCTTC. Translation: CASSLRGGGNEQFF.

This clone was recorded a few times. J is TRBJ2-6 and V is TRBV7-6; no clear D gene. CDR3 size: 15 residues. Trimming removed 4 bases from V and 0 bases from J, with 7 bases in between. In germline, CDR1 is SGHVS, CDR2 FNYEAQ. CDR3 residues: CASSSRNSGANVLTF. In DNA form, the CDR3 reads TGTGCCAGCAGCTCCCGTAACTCTGGGGCCAACGTCCTGACTTTC.

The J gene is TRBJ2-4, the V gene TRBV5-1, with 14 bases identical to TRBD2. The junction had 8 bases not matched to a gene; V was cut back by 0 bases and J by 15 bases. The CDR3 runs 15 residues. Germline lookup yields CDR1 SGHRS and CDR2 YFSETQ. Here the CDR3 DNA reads TGCGCCAGCAGCTTGGGGACTAGCGGGGGGCCTCAATGGTACTTC. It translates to CASSLGTSGGPQWYF.

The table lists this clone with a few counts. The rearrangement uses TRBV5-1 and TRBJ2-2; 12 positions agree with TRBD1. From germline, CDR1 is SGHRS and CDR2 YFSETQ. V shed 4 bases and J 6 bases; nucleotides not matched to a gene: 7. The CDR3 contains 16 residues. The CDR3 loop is CASSIRGTGGSGELFF. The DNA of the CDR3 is TGCGCCAGCAGCATTCGTGGGACAGGGGGCTCCGGGGAGCTGTTTTTT.

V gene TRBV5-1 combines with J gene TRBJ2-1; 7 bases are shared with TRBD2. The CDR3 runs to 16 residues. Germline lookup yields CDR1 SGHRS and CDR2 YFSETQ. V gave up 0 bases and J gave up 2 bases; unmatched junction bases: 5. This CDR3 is CASSLDGAGTYNEQFF. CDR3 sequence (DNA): TGCGCCAGCAGCTTGGATGGAGCGGGGACCTACAATGAGCAGTTCTTC.

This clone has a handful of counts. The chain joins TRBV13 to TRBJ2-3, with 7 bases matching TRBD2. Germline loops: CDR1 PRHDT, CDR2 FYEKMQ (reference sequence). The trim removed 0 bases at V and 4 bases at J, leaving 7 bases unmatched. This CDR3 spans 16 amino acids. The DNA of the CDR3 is TGTGCCAGCAGCTTAGGCCGCGGGGGAGGGCCAGATACGCAGTATTTT. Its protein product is CASSLGRGGGPDTQYF.

Here the CDR3 DNA reads TGTGCCAGCAGCGTATCCAGGGCTGGTAATTCACCCCTCCACTTT. It translates to CASSVSRAGNSPLHF. The chain uses TRBV9 and TRBJ1-6; D is perhaps TRBD1 (5 bases). V was cut by 1 base and J by 6 bases, with 11 bases left in between. Germline V gene sequence: CDR1 SGDLS, CDR2 YYNGEE. There are 15 residues in the CDR3.

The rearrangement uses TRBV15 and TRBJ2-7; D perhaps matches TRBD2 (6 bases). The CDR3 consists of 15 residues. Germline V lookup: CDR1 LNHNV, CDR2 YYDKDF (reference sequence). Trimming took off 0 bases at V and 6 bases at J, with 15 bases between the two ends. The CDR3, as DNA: TGTGCCACCAGCAGAGATAGGACCCGGCGGGGCGAGCAGTACTTC. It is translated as CATSRDRTRRGEQYF.